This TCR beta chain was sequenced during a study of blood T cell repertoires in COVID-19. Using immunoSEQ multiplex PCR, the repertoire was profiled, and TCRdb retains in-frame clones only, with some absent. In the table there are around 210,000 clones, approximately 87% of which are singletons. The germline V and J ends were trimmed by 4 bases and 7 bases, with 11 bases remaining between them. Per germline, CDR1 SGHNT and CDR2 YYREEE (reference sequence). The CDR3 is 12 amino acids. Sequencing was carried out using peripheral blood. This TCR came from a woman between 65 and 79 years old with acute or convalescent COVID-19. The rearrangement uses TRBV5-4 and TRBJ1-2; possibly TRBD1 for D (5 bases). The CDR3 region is CASSAGGGGYTF. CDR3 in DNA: TGTGCCAGCAGCGCTGGGGGGGGTGGCTACACCTTC.